This T cell receptor beta chain was observed in a study of blood T cell repertoires in COVID-19. On the study more broadly: The origin of the acute and convalescent COVID-19 samples was the United States, Italy and Spain.

This clone was seen a handful of times. In germline, CDR1 is SGDLS, CDR2 YYNGEE. The CDR3 is 12 residues long. V was pared by 4 bases and J by 6 bases, with 7 bases between. Sequencing was performed with immunoSEQ multiplex PCR; in TCRdb, only in-frame clones are kept and a portion is missing. The data hold tens of thousands of clones, with approximately 80% observed a single time. This clonotype was sampled from a woman between 55 and 75 years old with acute or convalescent COVID-19. Specimen: peripheral blood. This chain joins TRBV9 and TRBJ2-2; D gene ambiguous. Here the CDR3 reads CASSFVPGELFF. Written as DNA, the CDR3 is TGTGCCAGCAGCTTCGTCCCCGGGGAGCTGTTTTTT.